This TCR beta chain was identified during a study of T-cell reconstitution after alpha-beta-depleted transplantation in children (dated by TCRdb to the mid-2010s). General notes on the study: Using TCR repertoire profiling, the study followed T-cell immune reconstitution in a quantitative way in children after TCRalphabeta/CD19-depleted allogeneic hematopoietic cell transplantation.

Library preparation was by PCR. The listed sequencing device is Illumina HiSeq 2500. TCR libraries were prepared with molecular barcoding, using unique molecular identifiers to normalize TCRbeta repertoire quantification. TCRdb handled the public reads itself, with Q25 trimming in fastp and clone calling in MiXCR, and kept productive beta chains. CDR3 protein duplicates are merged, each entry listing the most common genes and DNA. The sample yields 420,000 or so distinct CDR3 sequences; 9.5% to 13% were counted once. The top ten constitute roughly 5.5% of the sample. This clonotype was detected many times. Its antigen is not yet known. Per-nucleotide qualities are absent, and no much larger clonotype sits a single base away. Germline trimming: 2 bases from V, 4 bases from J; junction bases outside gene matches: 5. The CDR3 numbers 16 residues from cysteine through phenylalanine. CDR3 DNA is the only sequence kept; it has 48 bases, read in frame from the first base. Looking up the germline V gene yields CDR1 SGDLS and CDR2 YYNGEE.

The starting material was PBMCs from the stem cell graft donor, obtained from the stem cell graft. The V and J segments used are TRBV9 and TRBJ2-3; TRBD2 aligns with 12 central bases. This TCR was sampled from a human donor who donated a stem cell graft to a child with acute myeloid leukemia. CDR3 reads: CASSVRTSGDSDTQYF. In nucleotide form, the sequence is TGTGCCAGCAGCGTGAGGACTAGCGGGGATTCAGATACGCAGTATTTT.